One sample yielded the 28 T cell receptor beta chains listed below, sequenced in a study of blood T cell repertoires in COVID-19 (dated by TCRdb to between 2020 and 2021). Receptor libraries were prepared by the immunoSEQ multiplex PCR assay. TCRdb retrieved this table from immuneACCESS and kept in-frame rearrangements only. Not all clones are present; in checked studies, unresolved V genes account for under half, and no reason is known for the remainder. The sample contains some 120,000 clones, 75% to 80% of them found a single time. Jointly, the top ten make up 7.9% of the sample. The source material was peripheral blood. These TCRs come from a human donor in a cohort sampled during active COVID-19.

V and J are TRBV19 and TRBJ1-2, with a tentative D call TRBD1 (6 bases). The V and J ends lost 2 bases and 8 bases respectively, with 12 bases between them. Germline CDR1 is LNHDA and CDR2 is SQIVND (reference sequence). This CDR3 has 13 amino acids. CDR3 loop: CASSIIQGTGYTF. The CDR3 region has the DNA TGTGCCAGTAGTATAATCCAGGGGACCGGCTACACCTTC.

J is TRBJ1-2 and V is TRBV20-1, with no clear D. Germline CDR1 reads DFQATT; CDR2 reads SNEGSKA (reference sequence). V was clipped by 3 bases and J by 6 bases, with 23 bases between them. The CDR3 totals 16 residues. As DNA, the CDR3 is TGCAGTGCTAGTAGAGGGCGTCAAGGTCCTTTTGATGGCTACACCTTC. Its translation is CSASRGRQGPFDGYTF.

The chain is built from TRBV9 and TRBJ1-5; D not certain. CDR1 and CDR2 (germline): SGDLS, YYNGEE. The CDR3 runs 15 residues. Trimming shortened V by 3 bases and J by 8 bases, and 18 bases separated the two germline ends. For the CDR3, the DNA is TGTGCCAGCAGCGCCACTGACGGGTCCTGGGAGCCCCAGCATTTT. Amino acid sequence: CASSATDGSWEPQHF.

The chain couples TRBV28 to TRBJ1-6; D is unresolved. Between the trimmed V and J ends, which lost 6 bases and 4 bases, there was a span of 16 bases. There are 16 residues in the CDR3. Germline CDR1 and CDR2: MDHEN and SYDVKM. The CDR3 is CASSPGPSGYNSPLHF. CDR3 bases: TGTGCCAGCAGCCCCGGCCCCTCGGGTTATAATTCACCCCTCCACTTT.

V usage is TRBV5-6 and J usage is TRBJ2-7; 7 bases line up with TRBD1. CDR1 is SGHDT, CDR2 YYEEEE, per germline. The CDR3 is 13 amino acids. After removal of 0 bases from V and 9 bases from J, the junction contained 6 bases not matched to a gene. The chain's CDR3 is CASSLATGSTQYF. CDR3 DNA: TGTGCCAGCAGCTTGGCGACAGGGTCCACGCAGTACTTC.

The chain joins TRBV20-1 to TRBJ1-1; TRBD1 matches at 11 bases. The germline CDR1 and CDR2 sequences are DFQATT and SNEGSKA (reference sequence). The CDR3 runs 11 residues. DNA of the CDR3: TGCAGGGGACAGGGGGGCACTGAAGCTTTCTTT. Translating gives CRGQGGTEAFF.

This sequence joins TRBV4-1 and TRBJ2-7; D call uncertain. CDR1 and CDR2 (germline): MGHRA, YSYEKL. The V end was cut by 1 base, the J end by 0 bases, with 13 bases between. The CDR3 contains 16 residues. CDR3 region: CASSQVPHTDSYEQYF. The CDR3 DNA follows: TGCGCCAGCAGCCAAGTCCCGCATACTGACTCCTACGAGCAGTACTTC.

This clone occurred a few times. This chain uses TRBV28 with TRBJ2-7; D not resolved. The CDR3 consists of 15 residues. Trimming removed 2 bases from V and 5 bases from J, with 16 bases in between. CDR1 and CDR2 (germline): MDHEN, SYDVKM. CDR3 protein: CASSLSTLLFNEQYF. As DNA, the CDR3 is TGTGCCAGCAGTTTAAGTACTCTACTATTCAACGAGCAGTACTTC.

The V call is TRBV11-2, the J call TRBJ2-2; D remains ambiguous. Germline loops: CDR1 SGHAT, CDR2 FQNNGV. Trimming left V 8 bases short and J 1 base short, with 11 bases between. The CDR3 extends over 14 amino acids. Here the CDR3 reads CASSLGLNTGELFF. The CDR3, as DNA: TGTGCCAGCTCCCTAGGCTTGAACACCGGGGAGCTGTTTTTT. Full variable domain (remainder filled in from reference TRBV11-2 and TRBJ2-2): EAGVAQSPRYKIIEKRQSVAFWCNPISGHATLYWYQQILGQGPKLLIQFQNNGVVDDSQLPKDRFSAERLKGVDSTLKIQPAKLEDSAVYLCASSLGLNTGELFFGEGSRLTVL.

The chain carries TRBV28 and TRBJ2-3; 10 bases line up with TRBD2. The germline V gene encodes CDR1 MDHEN and CDR2 SYDVKM. This CDR3 has 16 amino acids. V dropped 2 bases and J dropped 6; count of bases not matched to a gene: 8. In DNA, the CDR3 is TGTGCCAGCAGTTTAATATCGCTAGCGGGAGCGGATACGCAGTATTTT. Translated, it gives CASSLISLAGADTQYF. The whole variable domain, remainder taken from reference TRBV28 and TRBJ2-3, is DVKVTQSSRYLVKRTGEKVFLECVQDMDHENMFWYRQDPGLGLRLIYFSYDVKMKEKGDIPEGYSVSREKKERFSLILESASTNQTSMYLCASSLISLAGADTQYFGPGTRLTVL.

The chain is built from TRBV19 and TRBJ1-5; 9 bases fit TRBD1. J was trimmed by 5 bases and V by 6 bases; bases with no gene match: 11. The CDR3 sequence is 16 residues long. CDR1 LNHDA and CDR2 SQIVND come from the germline V gene (reference sequence). In DNA, the CDR3 is TGTGCCAGTAGCATATCCCGGGACAGGGTGGATCAGCCCCAGCATTTT. Translation gives CASSISRDRVDQPQHF.

The rearrangement links TRBV15 to TRBJ2-7; D is uncertain. Germline CDR1 is LNHNV and CDR2 is YYDKDF (reference sequence). The CDR3 runs to 12 residues. V was pared by 8 bases and J by 0 bases, with 8 bases between. As DNA, the CDR3 is TGTGCCACCGCGGAGAGCTCCTACGAGCAGTACTTC. Amino acid sequence: CATAESSYEQYF. The full variable domain, its missing parts supplied by reference TRBV15 and TRBJ2-7, is DAMVIQNPRYQVTQFGKPVTLSCSQTLNHNVMYWYQQKSSQAPKLLFHYYDKDFNNEADTPDNFQSRRPNTSFCFLDIRSPGLGDTAMYLCATAESSYEQYFGPGTRLTVT.

The J gene is TRBJ2-7, the V gene TRBV13; 10 nucleotides match TRBD1. Germline V CDR1 and CDR2: PRHDT, FYEKMQ (reference sequence). The CDR3 totals 15 residues. V dropped 2 bases and J dropped 1; count of bases not matched to a gene: 2. CDR3 DNA: TGTGCCAGCAGCTTAAGGGACAGGGGTTCCTACGAGCAGTACTTC. Protein: CASSLRDRGSYEQYF.

The chain is built from TRBV4-1 and TRBJ2-7, with D possibly TRBD1 on 6 matching bases. Trimming pared 5 bases from V and 0 bases from J, leaving 11 bases between. Germline assignment: CDR1 MGHRA and CDR2 YSYEKL. The CDR3 runs to 14 residues. The CDR3 spells CASSSRTDSYEQYF. As DNA, the CDR3 is TGCGCCAGCAGCTCGAGGACAGACTCCTACGAGCAGTACTTC.

This clone has only one observation. V gene TRBV13 combines with J gene TRBJ2-7; 7 nucleotides match TRBD1. V was pared by 5 bases and J by 4 bases, with 8 bases of the junction left unmatched. CDR3 length: 14 residues. Per the germline V gene, CDR1 is PRHDT and CDR2 is FYEKMQ (reference sequence). The DNA for the CDR3 is TGTGCCAGCAGCCCCGGGACAGCTACATACGAGCAGTACTTC. Its protein is CASSPGTATYEQYF.

V and J are TRBV5-6 and TRBJ1-1; D not resolved. Trimming left V 0 bases short and J 1 base short, with 13 bases between. Germline CDR1 is SGHDT and CDR2 is YYEEEE. CDR3 length equals 16 residues. In DNA, the CDR3 is TGTGCCAGCAGCTTGGAAGCTCTTAATAGGAACACTGAAGCTTTCTTT. As protein: CASSLEALNRNTEAFF.

This chain links TRBV10-3 with TRBJ1-6, with a tentative D call TRBD1 (5 bases). Trimming cost V 5 bases and J 8 bases, with 13 bases left between them. Germline V CDR1 and CDR2: ENHRY, SYGVKD. The CDR3 runs to 14 residues. The CDR3 nucleotides read TGTGCCATCAGTCCTACAGGAACCGATTCACCCCTCCACTTT. Amino acids: CAISPTGTDSPLHF.

This clone has just one count. The rearrangement links TRBV4-1 to TRBJ2-1, with 10 bases lining up with TRBD2. Germline CDR1 is MGHRA and CDR2 is YSYEKL. CDR3 size: 15 residues. Trimming removed 4 bases from V and 7 bases from J; junction bases left unmatched: 7. The CDR3 region has the DNA TGCGCCAGCAGCCTGTCGCCTAGCGGGGGAAATGAGCAGTTCTTC. It yields the protein CASSLSPSGGNEQFF.

The V and J genes are TRBV5-1 and TRBJ2-7; 8 bases line up with TRBD1. Germline V gene lookup returns CDR1 SGHRS and CDR2 YFSETQ. The CDR3 has 13 residues. J was trimmed by 2 bases and V by 4 bases; bases with no gene match: 2. This chain's CDR3 is CASSQDRAYEQYF. Written as DNA, the CDR3 is TGCGCCAGCAGCCAGGACAGGGCCTACGAGCAGTACTTC.

The chain couples TRBV30 to TRBJ1-3; no clear D gene. The germline V and J ends were trimmed by 6 bases and 7 bases, with 10 bases remaining between them. This CDR3 has 11 amino acids. Germline lookup yields CDR1 GTSNPN and CDR2 SVGIG (reference sequence). The CDR3 coding sequence is TGTGCCTGCCAACCGGAGAACACCATATATTTT. Its protein is CACQPENTIYF.

This clone was found a few times. This sequence joins TRBV13 and TRBJ2-7, with D possibly being TRBD1 (5 bases). CDR3 length: 14 residues. V shed 5 bases and J shed 6 bases, with 17 bases lying between them. Per the germline V gene, CDR1 is PRHDT and CDR2 is FYEKMQ (reference sequence). CDR3 DNA sequence: TGTGCCAGCAGCCCCTGGCAAGGGGCCGGCGAGCAGTACTTC. Translation: CASSPWQGAGEQYF.

The J gene is TRBJ1-2, the V gene TRBV5-6; D call uncertain. Trimming removed 5 bases at V and 8 bases at J, with 13 bases between. In germline, CDR1 is SGHDT, CDR2 YYEEEE. There are 12 residues in the CDR3. The chain's CDR3 is CASSDLGRGYTF. In nucleotides, the CDR3 is TGTGCCAGCAGTGACCTAGGCAGAGGCTACACCTTC.

The chain employs TRBV4-1 and TRBJ2-5; 11 bases match TRBD2. Germline values: CDR1 MGHRA, CDR2 YSYEKL. V shed 4 bases, J shed 1 base, and the junction held 2 bases outside the gene matches. The CDR3 totals 15 residues. CDR3 in amino acids: CASSLTSGTQETQYF. The DNA of the CDR3 is TGCGCCAGCAGCCTGACTAGCGGGACCCAAGAGACCCAGTACTTC.

The rearrangement joins TRBV6-5 to TRBJ2-1, with D possibly being TRBD2 (5 bases). The CDR3 has 14 amino acids. The germline V and J ends were trimmed by 6 bases and 2 bases, with 11 bases remaining between them. Germline V gives CDR1 MNHEY, CDR2 SVGAGI. The CDR3 DNA reads as TGTGCCAGCAGAGCTGGACTGGCCTACAATGAGCAGTTCTTC. Translating gives CASRAGLAYNEQFF.

V and J are TRBV6-6 and TRBJ1-6; 7 nucleotides match TRBD1. This CDR3 has 14 amino acids. J was trimmed by 11 bases and V by 2 bases; bases with no gene match: 6. Germline V gene sequence: CDR1 MNHNY, CDR2 SVGAGI (reference sequence). CDR3 bases: TGTGCCAGCAGTTACAGGGACAGAGAGACACCCCTCCACTTT. Translating it yields CASSYRDRETPLHF.

The chain carries TRBV4-2 and TRBJ2-7; tentative D call: TRBD2 (6 bases). The CDR3 length is 12 residues. V was pared by 3 bases and J by 3 bases, with 6 bases between. Germline-derived CDR1 and CDR2 are LGHNA and YNFKEQ. The chain's CDR3 is CASSQGGYEQYF. The DNA of the CDR3 is TGTGCCAGCAGCCAGGGGGGCTACGAGCAGTACTTC.

The chain has TRBV18 and TRBJ2-3, with TRBD2 as a possible D gene (7 bases). In germline, CDR1 is KGHSH, CDR2 LQKENI. This CDR3 has 16 residues. Trimming cost V 0 bases and J 11 bases, with 21 bases left between them. CDR3 nucleotide sequence: TGTGCCAGCTCACCACCGCGGGGGCGCTCATTGCCCCAGCAGTATTTT. Its protein is CASSPPRGRSLPQQYF.

The gene calls are TRBV11-2 and TRBJ2-7; 12 positions match TRBD1. The V gene end was trimmed by 5 bases and the J gene end by 4 bases; junction bases not matched to a gene: 9. This CDR3 contains 16 residues. CDR1 and CDR2 from the germline V gene are SGHAT and FQNNGV. CDR3 in amino acids: CASSLAGTGGWYEQYF. The CDR3 region has the DNA TGTGCCAGCAGCCTCGCCGGGACAGGGGGCTGGTACGAGCAGTACTTC. Together with reference TRBV11-2 and TRBJ2-7, the CDR3 gives the full variable domain: EAGVAQSPRYKIIEKRQSVAFWCNPISGHATLYWYQQILGQGPKLLIQFQNNGVVDDSQLPKDRFSAERLKGVDSTLKIQPAKLEDSAVYLCASSLAGTGGWYEQYFGPGTRLTVT.